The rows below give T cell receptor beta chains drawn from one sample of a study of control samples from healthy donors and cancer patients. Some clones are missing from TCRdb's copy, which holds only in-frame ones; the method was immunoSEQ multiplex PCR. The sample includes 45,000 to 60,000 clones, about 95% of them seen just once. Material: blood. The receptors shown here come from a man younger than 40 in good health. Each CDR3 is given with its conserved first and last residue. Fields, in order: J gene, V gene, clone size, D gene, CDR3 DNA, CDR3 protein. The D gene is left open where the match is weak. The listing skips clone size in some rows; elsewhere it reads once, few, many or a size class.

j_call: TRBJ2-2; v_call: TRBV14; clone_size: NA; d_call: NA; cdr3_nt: TGTGCCAGCAGCCAAGACGTAGCGGCGAACACCGGGGAGCTGTTTTTT; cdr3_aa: CASSQDVAANTGELFF
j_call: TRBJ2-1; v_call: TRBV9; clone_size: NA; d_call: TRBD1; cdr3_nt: TGTGCCAGCAGCGCCGGGACAGGGTACAATGAGCAGTTCTTC; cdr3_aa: CASSAGTGYNEQFF
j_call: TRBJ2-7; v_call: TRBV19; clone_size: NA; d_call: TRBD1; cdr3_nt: TGTGCCAGTAGTTTATCCGGGACAGGGGTATCCGAGCAGTACTTC; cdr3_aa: CASSLSGTGVSEQYF
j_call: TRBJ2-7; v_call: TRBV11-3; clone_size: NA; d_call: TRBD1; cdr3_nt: TGTGCCAGCAGCCCTGGCGGGACAGGATACTACGAGCAGTACTTC; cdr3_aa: CASSPGGTGYYEQYF
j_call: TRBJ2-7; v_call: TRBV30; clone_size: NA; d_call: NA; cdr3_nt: TGTGCCTGGAGTGTAGCAGGGGGGTCGGGCGAGCAGTACTTC; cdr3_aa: CAWSVAGGSGEQYF
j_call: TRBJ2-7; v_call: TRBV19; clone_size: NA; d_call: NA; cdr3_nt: TGTGCCAGTAGTATAACCCCCTACAGGGCTGGCGAGCAGTACTTC; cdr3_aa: CASSITPYRAGEQYF
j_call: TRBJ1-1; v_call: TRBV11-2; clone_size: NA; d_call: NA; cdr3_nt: TGTGCCAGCAGGTCCGTTGGGGGGACTGAAGCTTTCTTT; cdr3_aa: CASRSVGGTEAFF
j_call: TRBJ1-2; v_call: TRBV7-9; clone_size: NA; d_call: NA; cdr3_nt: TGTGCCAGCAGCTCCGGTTGGGGTACCAGGGCTGGCTACACCTTC; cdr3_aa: CASSSGWGTRAGYTF
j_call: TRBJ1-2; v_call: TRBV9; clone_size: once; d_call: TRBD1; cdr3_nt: TGTGCCAGCAGCTTATCCGGGACAGGGACTTATGGCTACACCTTC; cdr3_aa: CASSLSGTGTYGYTF
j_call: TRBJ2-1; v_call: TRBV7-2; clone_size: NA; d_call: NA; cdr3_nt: TGTGCCGGTCGAATCGGAGTATCGACTCCTGAGCAGTTCTTC; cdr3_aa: CAGRIGVSTPEQFF
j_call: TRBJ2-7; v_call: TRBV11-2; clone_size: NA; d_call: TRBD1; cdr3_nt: TGTGCCAGCAGCATAGAGACAGGGATCTTTCCCTACGAGCAGTACTTC; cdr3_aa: CASSIETGIFPYEQYF
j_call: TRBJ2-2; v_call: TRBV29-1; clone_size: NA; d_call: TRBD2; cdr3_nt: TGCAGCGTTGAAGATCTTCAGGGCAGCGGGGGATACACCGGGGAGCTGTTTTTT; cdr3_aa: CSVEDLQGSGGYTGELFF
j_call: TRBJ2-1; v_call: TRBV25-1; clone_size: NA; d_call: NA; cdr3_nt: TGTGCCAGCAGTGAAGCAGGGCCCCCGGGGAATGAGCAGTTCTTC; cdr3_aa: CASSEAGPPGNEQFF
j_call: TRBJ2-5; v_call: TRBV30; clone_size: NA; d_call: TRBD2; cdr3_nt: TGTGCCTGGACGGGTAGCGGGGGGGCCGTGAACTTC; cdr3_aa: CAWTGSGGAVNF
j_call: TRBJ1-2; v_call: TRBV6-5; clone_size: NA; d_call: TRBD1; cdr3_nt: TGTGCCAGCACTTCAGGGCAGGGGGACTATGGCTACACCTTC; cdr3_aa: CASTSGQGDYGYTF
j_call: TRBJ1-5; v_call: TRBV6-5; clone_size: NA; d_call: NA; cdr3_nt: TGTGCCAGCAGTTCGGTCAGGGAAGGAAATCAGCCCCAGCATTTT; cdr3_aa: CASSSVREGNQPQHF
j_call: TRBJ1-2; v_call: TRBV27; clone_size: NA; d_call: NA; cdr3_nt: TGTGCCAGCAGTCCAGGGGACGGATTTAACTATGGCTACACCTTC; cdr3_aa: CASSPGDGFNYGYTF
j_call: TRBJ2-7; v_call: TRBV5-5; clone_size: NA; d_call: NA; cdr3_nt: TGTGCCAGCAGCTCGGAGGCCTTTGAGCAGTACTTC; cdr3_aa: CASSSEAFEQYF
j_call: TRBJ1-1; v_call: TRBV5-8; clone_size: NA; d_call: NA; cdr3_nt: TGTGCCAGCAGCACGGCTGTTGAAGCTTTCTTT; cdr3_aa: CASSTAVEAFF